These 2 T cell receptor beta chains originate from one sample sequenced in a study of T cell changes during pregnancy in multiple sclerosis (dated 2019 in TCRdb). Libraries were built with the immunoSEQ multiplex PCR assay. The clones in this table, taken by TCRdb from immuneACCESS, are in-frame only. Not every clone is retained; where verified, under half of the shortfall comes from an unresolved V gene, and the cause of the rest is unknown. This sample lists roughly 75,000 clones; about nine tenths were detected once. Of the sample, approximately 2% is held by the ten largest clones. The starting material was peripheral blood, obtained before pregnancy. The receptors derive from a female donor with multiple sclerosis, enrolled in a pregnancy study.

This clone has only a few counts. CDR3 sequence: CLRDRGNQPQHF. CDR3 sequence (DNA): TGTCTCCGGGACAGAGGCAATCAGCCCCAGCATTTT. The rearrangement joins TRBV2 to TRBJ1-5; 7 nucleotides match TRBD1. This CDR3 has 12 amino acids. CDR1 SNHLY and CDR2 FYNNEI come from the germline V gene.

The chain recombines TRBV18 with TRBJ1-4; D possibly corresponds to TRBD1 (5 bases). Trimming removed 3 bases at V and 4 bases at J, with 15 bases between. Per germline, CDR1 KGHSH and CDR2 LQKENI. This CDR3 is 16 amino acids long. CDR3 sequence (DNA): TGTGCCAGCTCACCTTTCCAGGGTCGGAATAATGAAAAACTGTTTTTT. This sequence encodes CASSPFQGRNNEKLFF.